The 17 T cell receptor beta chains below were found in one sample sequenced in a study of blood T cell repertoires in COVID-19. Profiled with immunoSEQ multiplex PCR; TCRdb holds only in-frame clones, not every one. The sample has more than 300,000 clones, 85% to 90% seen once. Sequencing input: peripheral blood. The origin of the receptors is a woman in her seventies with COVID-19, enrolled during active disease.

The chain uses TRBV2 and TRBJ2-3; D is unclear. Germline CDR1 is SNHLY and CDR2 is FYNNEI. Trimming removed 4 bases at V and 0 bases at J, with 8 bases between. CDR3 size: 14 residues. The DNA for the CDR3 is TGTGCCAGCAGTGGGGCAGCTAGCACAGATACGCAGTATTTT. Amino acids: CASSGAASTDTQYF.

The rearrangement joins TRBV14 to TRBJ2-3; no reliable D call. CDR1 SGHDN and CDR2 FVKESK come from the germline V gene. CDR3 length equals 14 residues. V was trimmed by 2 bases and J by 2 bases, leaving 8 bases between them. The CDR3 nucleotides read TGTGCCAGCAGCCAACTAGGTGTCACAGATACGCAGTATTTT. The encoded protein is CASSQLGVTDTQYF. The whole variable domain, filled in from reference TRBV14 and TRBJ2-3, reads EAGVTQFPSHSVIEKGQTVTLRCDPISGHDNLYWYRRVMGKEIKFLLHFVKESKQDESGMPNNRFLAERTGGTYSTLKVQPAELEDSGVYFCASSQLGVTDTQYFGPGTRLTVL.

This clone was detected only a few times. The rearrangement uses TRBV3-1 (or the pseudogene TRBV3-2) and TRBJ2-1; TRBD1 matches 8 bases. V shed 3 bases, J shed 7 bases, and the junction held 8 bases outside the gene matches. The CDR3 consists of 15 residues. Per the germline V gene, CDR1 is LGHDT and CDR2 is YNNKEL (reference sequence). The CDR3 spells CASSQMSGGSNEQFF. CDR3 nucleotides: TGTGCCAGCAGCCAGATGTCAGGGGGCTCGAATGAGCAGTTCTTC.

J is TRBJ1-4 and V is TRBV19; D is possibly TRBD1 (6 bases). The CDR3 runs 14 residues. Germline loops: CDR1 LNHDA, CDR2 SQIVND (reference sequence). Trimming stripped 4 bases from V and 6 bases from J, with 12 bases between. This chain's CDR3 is CASSRGGGDEKLFF. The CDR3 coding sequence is TGTGCCAGTAGTAGAGGGGGTGGAGATGAAAAACTGTTTTTT.

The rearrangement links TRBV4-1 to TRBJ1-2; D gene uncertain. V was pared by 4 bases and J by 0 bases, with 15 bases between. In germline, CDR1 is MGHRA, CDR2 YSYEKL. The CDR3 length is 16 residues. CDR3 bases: TGCGCCAGCAGCCGCATCGCGGGAGTCACTAACTATGGCTACACCTTC. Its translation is CASSRIAGVTNYGYTF.

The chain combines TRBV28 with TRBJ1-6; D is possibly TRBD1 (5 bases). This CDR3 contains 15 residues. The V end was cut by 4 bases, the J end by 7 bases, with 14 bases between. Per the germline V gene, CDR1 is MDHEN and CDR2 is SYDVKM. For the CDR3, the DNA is TGTGCCAGCAGTTCTCGGGGGTCCCCCAATTCACCCCTCCACTTT. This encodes CASSSRGSPNSPLHF. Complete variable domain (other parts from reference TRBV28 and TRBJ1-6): DVKVTQSSRYLVKRTGEKVFLECVQDMDHENMFWYRQDPGLGLRLIYFSYDVKMKEKGDIPEGYSVSREKKERFSLILESASTNQTSMYLCASSSRGSPNSPLHFGNGTRLTVT.

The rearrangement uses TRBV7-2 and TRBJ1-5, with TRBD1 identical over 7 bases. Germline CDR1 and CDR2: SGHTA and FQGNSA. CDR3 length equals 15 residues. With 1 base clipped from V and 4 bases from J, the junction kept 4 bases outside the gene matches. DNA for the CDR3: TGTGCCAGCAGCTTAGAAGGGGGCCCTAATCAGCCCCAGCATTTT. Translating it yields CASSLEGGPNQPQHF.

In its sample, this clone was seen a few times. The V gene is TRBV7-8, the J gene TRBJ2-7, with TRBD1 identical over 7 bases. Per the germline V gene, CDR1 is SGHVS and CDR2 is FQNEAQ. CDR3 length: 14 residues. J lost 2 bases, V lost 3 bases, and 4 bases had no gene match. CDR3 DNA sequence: TGTGCCAGCAGCTTGGGACAGACAACCTACGAGCAGTACTTC. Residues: CASSLGQTTYEQYF.

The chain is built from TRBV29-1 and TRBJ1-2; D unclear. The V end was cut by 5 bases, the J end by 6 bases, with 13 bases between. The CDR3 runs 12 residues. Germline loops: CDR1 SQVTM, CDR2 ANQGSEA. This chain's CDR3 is CSVFPPPDGYTF. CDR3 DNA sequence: TGCAGCGTTTTTCCCCCCCCGGATGGCTACACCTTC. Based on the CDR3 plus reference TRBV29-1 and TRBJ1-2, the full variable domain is SAVISQKPSRDICQRGTSLTIQCQVDSQVTMMFWYRQQPGQSLTLIATANQGSEATYESGFVIDKFPISRPNLTFSTLTVSNMSPEDSSIYLCSVFPPPDGYTFGSGTRLTVV.

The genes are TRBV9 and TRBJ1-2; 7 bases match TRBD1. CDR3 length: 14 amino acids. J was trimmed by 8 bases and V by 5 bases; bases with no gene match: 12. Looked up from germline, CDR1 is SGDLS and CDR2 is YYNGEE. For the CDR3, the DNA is TGTGCCAGCAGTACCCTTACAGGGGATAGGGGCTACACCTTC. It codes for CASSTLTGDRGYTF.

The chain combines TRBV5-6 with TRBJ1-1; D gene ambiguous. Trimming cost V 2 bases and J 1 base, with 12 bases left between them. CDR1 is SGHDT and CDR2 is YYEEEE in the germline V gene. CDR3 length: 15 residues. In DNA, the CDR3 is TGTGCCAGCAGCTTATCCGAGAGGGCGAACACTGAAGCTTTCTTT. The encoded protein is CASSLSERANTEAFF.

This chain's CDR3 is CASSSSGASGTYTDTQYF. The DNA of the CDR3 is TGTGCCAGCAGCTCAAGTGGGGCTAGCGGGACTTACACAGATACGCAGTATTTT. The chain is built from TRBV7-8 and TRBJ2-3, with 9 positions matching TRBD2. V was clipped by 4 bases and J by 2 bases; unmatched bases: 13. CDR3 length equals 18 residues. The germline CDR1 and CDR2 sequences are SGHVS and FQNEAQ. Full variable domain (rest looked up from reference TRBV7-8 and TRBJ2-3): GAGVSQSPRYKVAKRGQDVALRCDPISGHVSLFWYQQALGQGPEFLTYFQNEAQLDKSGLPSDRFFAERPEGSVSTLKIQRTQQEDSAVYLCASSSSGASGTYTDTQYFGPGTRLTVL.

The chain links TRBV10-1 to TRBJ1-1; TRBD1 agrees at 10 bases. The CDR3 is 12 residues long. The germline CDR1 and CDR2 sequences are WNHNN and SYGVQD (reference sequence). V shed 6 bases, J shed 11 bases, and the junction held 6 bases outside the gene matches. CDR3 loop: CASSNDRGRAFF. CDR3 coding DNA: TGCGCCAGCAGCAACGACAGGGGGCGGGCTTTCTTT.

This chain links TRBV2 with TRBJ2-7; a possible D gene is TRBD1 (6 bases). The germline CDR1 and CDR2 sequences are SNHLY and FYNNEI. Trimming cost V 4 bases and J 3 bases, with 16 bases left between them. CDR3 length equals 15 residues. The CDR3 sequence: CASSAGQPPVYEQYF. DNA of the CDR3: TGTGCCAGCAGTGCAGGACAGCCCCCCGTCTACGAGCAGTACTTC.

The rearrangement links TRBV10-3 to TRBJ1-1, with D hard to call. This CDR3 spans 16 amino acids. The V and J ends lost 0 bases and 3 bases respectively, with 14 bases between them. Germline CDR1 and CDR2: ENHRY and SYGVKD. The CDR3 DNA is TGTGCCATCAGTGAGTCGCTGAGGGCCGCGGACACTGAAGCTTTCTTT. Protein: CAISESLRAADTEAFF.

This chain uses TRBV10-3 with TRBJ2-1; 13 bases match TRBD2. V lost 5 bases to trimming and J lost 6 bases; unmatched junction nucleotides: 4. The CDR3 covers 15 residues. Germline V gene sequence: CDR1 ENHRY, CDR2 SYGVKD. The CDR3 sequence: CAISLTSGGVNEQFF. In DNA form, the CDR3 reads TGTGCCATCAGTCTTACTAGCGGGGGGGTCAATGAGCAGTTCTTC.

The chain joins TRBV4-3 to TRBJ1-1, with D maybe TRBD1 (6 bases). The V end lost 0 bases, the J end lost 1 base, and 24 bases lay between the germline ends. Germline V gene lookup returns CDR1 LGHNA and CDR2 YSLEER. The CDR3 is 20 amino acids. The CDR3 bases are TGCGCCAGCAGCCAAGATCCCCCCAGGGGTCCTCTTCTCCCGAACACTGAAGCTTTCTTT. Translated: CASSQDPPRGPLLPNTEAFF.